This T cell receptor (beta chain) is from a study of T cell repertoires in cytomegalovirus infection. Findings and limits, study-wide: What dominated the ex vivo response were HLA-C-restricted CMV-specific TCR beta clonotypes.

MiXCR, run by TCRdb on the reads, gives a single entry per CDR3 protein. The table includes about 400,000 distinct CDR3 sequences, around a sixth detected once. There are many counts of this clonotype. Antigen specificity is unknown. Sequencing was done on a sample of PBMCs. The TCR was taken from a human donor in good health (CMV status not recorded). Some clones in this sample may be carry-over from other donors' samples.

The chain's CDR3 is CASSYYGGYTF. The CDR3 DNA reads as TGTGCCAGCAGCTATTACGGGGGCTACACCTTC. The rearrangement joins TRBV7-2 to TRBJ1-2; the D is unclear. Trimming left V 4 bases short and J 8 bases short, with 8 bases between. CDR3 size: 11 residues. Germline V gene lookup returns CDR1 SGHTA and CDR2 FQGNSA.